These 3 T cell receptor beta chains share one sample of origin, sequenced in a study of patients and donors after allogeneic stem cell transplantation (dated by TCRdb to about 2020). Libraries were made using RT-PCR. TCRdb shows the sequencer as NextSeq 550. TCRdb passed the public sequencing reads through fastp at Q25 and MiXCR, retaining productive beta sequences. Every distinct CDR3 protein forms one entry, paired with its most common genes and DNA. For this sample there are fewer than 95,000 distinct CDR3 sequences; less than 5% appear just once. About 2.8% of the sample is held by the ten biggest clonotypes. The sequenced material came from blood, either unsorted or a sorted T cell fraction (not recorded which). The receptors come from a human donor who was either an allogeneic HSCT recipient or a stem cell or donor lymphocyte infusion donor (not recorded which). It is not recorded whose cells these are; they may come from a transplant donor.

In this sample, this clonotype turned up many times. V usage is TRBV3-1 and J usage is TRBJ2-7; 8 bases align to TRBD2. V trimming: 7 bases; J trimming: 5 bases; junction bases outside the gene matches: 7. The CDR3 runs 13 residues. The germline V gene encodes CDR1 LGHDT and CDR2 YNNKEL (reference sequence). The CDR3 nucleotides read TGTGCCAGCAATAGCGGGATCGCTGACGAGCAGTACTTC. Its protein product is CASNSGIADEQYF.

The CDR3 bases are TGTGCCAGCAGCTTATTTCCGGGGGGGATGTACAATGAGCAGTTCTTC. Protein product: CASSLFPGGMYNEQFF. V usage is TRBV7-9 and J usage is TRBJ2-1; TRBD2 matches 8 bases. This CDR3 has 16 amino acids. Germline V gene data show CDR1 as SEHNR and CDR2 as FQNEAQ (reference sequence). J lost 4 bases, V lost 2 bases, and 7 bases had no gene match.

V and J are TRBV20-1 and TRBJ2-4, with 8 bases aligning to TRBD2. There are 14 residues in the CDR3. Per the germline V gene, CDR1 is DFQATT and CDR2 is SNEGSKA (reference sequence). V gave up 6 bases and J gave up 2 bases; unmatched junction bases: 6. CDR3 residues: CSAGRGGTKNIQYF. For the CDR3, the DNA is TGCAGTGCCGGGAGGGGGGGAACCAAAAACATTCAGTACTTC.